Given below is one T cell receptor beta chain in context. This specimen belongs to a study of blood T cell repertoires in COVID-19. Study-wide background: T cells, B-cell-depleted T cells, or PBMCs supplied cDNA or gDNA.

The junction had 2 bases not matched to a gene; V was cut back by 1 base and J by 3 bases. The CDR3 contains 14 residues. Germline CDR1 is SGHDN and CDR2 is FVKESK. Original data processing: The authors estimated nucleated cell counts from reference gene primer amplification. TCRdb's copy holds only in-frame clones and misses some; the assay was immunoSEQ multiplex PCR. That table supplies the V and J calls and clone size; D and trimming were determined from the DNA. This table holds 350,000 or so clones, around 91% found once. The chain uses TRBV14 and TRBJ1-2; the match to TRBD1 covers 7 bases. The receptor was derived from a man aged 18-30 years with active or convalescent COVID-19. Material: peripheral blood. The CDR3 reads CASSQAGQDYGYTF. CDR3 sequence (DNA): TGTGCCAGCAGCCAAGCTGGACAGGACTATGGCTACACCTTC.